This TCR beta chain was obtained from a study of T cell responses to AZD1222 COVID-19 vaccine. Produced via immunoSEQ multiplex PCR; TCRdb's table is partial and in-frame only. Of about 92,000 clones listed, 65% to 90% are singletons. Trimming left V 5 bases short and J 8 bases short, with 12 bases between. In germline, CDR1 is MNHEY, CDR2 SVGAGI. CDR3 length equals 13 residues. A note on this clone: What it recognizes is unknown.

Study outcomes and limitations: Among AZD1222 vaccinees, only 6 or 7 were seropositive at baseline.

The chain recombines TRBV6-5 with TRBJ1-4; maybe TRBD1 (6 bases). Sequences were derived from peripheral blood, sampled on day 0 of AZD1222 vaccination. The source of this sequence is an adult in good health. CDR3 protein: CASSRRGGEKLFF. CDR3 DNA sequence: TGTGCCAGCAGTAGAAGGGGGGGCGAAAAACTGTTTTTT.